This is a list of T cell receptor beta chains from one sample in a study of control samples from healthy donors and cancer patients. Method: immunoSEQ multiplex PCR; TCRdb's copy keeps in-frame clones and lacks some. The sample shows some 77,000 clones, roughly nine tenths of them seen only once. Sequencing input: blood. All receptors derive from a woman aged 60-70 years in good health. The CDR3 runs from the conserved cysteine through the conserved F or W. The D gene is left open where the match is weak. Size is stated for part of the rows, as once, few or many counts, or as a class when the clone is expanded.

d_call	v_call	clone_size	j_call	cdr3_nt	cdr3_aa
.	TRBV30	.	TRBJ1-5	TGTGCCTGGACACCGGGACCCGGGGAGCCCCAGCATTTT	CAWTPGPGEPQHF
.	TRBV25-1	.	TRBJ2-3	TGTGCCAGCAGTGAATTGGGCCTCACAGATACGCAGTATTTT	CASSELGLTDTQYF
.	TRBV18	.	TRBJ2-1	TGTGCCAGCTCACCCCCCGTGGGCAGGGCCAATGAGCAGTTCTTC	CASSPPVGRANEQFF
.	TRBV18	.	TRBJ2-1	TGTGCCAGCTCACCACTCTCGGTACAAGGGAATGAGCAGTTCTTC	CASSPLSVQGNEQFF
.	TRBV25-1	.	TRBJ2-5	TGTGCCAGCAGTGACCTCTCCAGCTCCTGGACCCAGTACTTC	CASSDLSSSWTQYF
.	TRBV9	.	TRBJ2-7	TGTGCCAGCAGCACCGCCAGGGGGGCCCACGAGCAGTACTTC	CASSTARGAHEQYF
TRBD1	TRBV7-9	.	TRBJ2-2	TGTGCCAGCAGCTTGGGACAGACGAACACCGGGGAGCTGTTTTTT	CASSLGQTNTGELFF
.	TRBV2	.	TRBJ2-5	TGTGCCAGCAGTGAACTGGGCCAAGAGACCCAGTACTTC	CASSELGQETQYF
.	TRBV5-1	once	TRBJ2-3	TGCGCCAGCAGCTTGCGGGAGAATGTAGATACGCAGTATTTT	CASSLRENVDTQYF
.	TRBV19	.	TRBJ2-1	TGTGCCAGTAGTATCGACGAGAGCTCCTACAATGAGCAGTTCTTC	CASSIDESSYNEQFF
TRBD1	TRBV3-1/TRBV3-2	.	TRBJ1-1	TGTGCCAGCAGCCCAGGACAGGGGCGCCCTGAAGCTTTCTTT	CASSPGQGRPEAFF
.	TRBV30	.	TRBJ1-1	TGTGCCTGTTCCAAGTCCAGGGAAGCTTTCTTT	CACSKSREAFF
TRBD1	TRBV19	.	TRBJ1-2	TGTGCCAGTAGTCCCCCGGACAGGGGCTGGGGCTACACCTTC	CASSPPDRGWGYTF
TRBD1	TRBV5-1	.	TRBJ1-2	TGCGCCAGCACCCCGGGACAGGGCGATGGCTACACCTTC	CASTPGQGDGYTF
TRBD1	TRBV7-6	.	TRBJ2-2	TGTGCCAGCAGCTTACGGGACAGGGGTGTGACCGGGGAGCTGTTTTTT	CASSLRDRGVTGELFF
.	TRBV2	.	TRBJ1-1	TGTGCCAGCATTCCAAGGCTGGGATTCACTGAAGCTTTCTTT	CASIPRLGFTEAFF
TRBD1	TRBV6-5	once	TRBJ1-1	TGTGCCAGGCCCGGGACAGTATGTGAAGCTTTCTTT	CARPGTVCEAFF
.	TRBV5-1	.	TRBJ2-3	TGCGCCAGCAGCTTGGGGTCGAGGCCTAGCACAGATACGCAGTATTTT	CASSLGSRPSTDTQYF
.	TRBV15	.	TRBJ1-1	TGTGCCACCAGCAGAGATGGTTGGACTGAAGCTTTCTTT	CATSRDGWTEAFF
.	TRBV7-2	.	TRBJ1-3	TGTGCCAGCAGTTCGGTTGGTGGAAACACCATATATTTT	CASSSVGGNTIYF
TRBD1	TRBV5-1	.	TRBJ1-2	TGCGCCAGCAGCTTGGCGGCAGGGGGCGGGCTAGCGGATGGCTACACCTTC	CASSLAAGGGLADGYTF
TRBD1	TRBV28	.	TRBJ1-4	TGTGCCAGCAGCCCCGGGACAGCCAAAAGGAATGAAAAACTGTTTTTT	CASSPGTAKRNEKLFF
.	TRBV7-2	.	TRBJ1-1	TGTGCCAGCAGCTTTACCAGGGACACTGAAGCTTTCTTT	CASSFTRDTEAFF
.	TRBV2	.	TRBJ1-3	TGTGCCAGCAGTTTGACGCCTGGGACAGGAAACACCATATATTTT	CASSLTPGTGNTIYF
.	TRBV19	.	TRBJ1-1	TGTGCGCCGGTACAGGGACCGGGGAGCACTGAAGCTTTCTTT	CAPVQGPGSTEAFF
.	TRBV4-2	.	TRBJ2-3	TGTGCCAGCAGCCAAGTTTCCAAGGCCGGGGGATTAGCAGATACGCAGTATTTT	CASSQVSKAGGLADTQYF
.	TRBV27	.	TRBJ2-5	TGTGCCAGCAGTTCGGGCCTCGGGGAGACCCAGTACTTC	CASSSGLGETQYF
TRBD1	TRBV6-2/TRBV6-3	.	TRBJ2-3	TGTGCCAGCAGCCACGGGGGACAGGGGGCAGATACGCAGTATTTT	CASSHGGQGADTQYF
TRBD1	TRBV12-5	.	TRBJ1-2	TGTGCTAGTGGTTTGGCCATGGACGACAGGGTAGTAGAAGGCTACACCTTC	CASGLAMDDRVVEGYTF
.	TRBV7-2	.	TRBJ2-5	TGTGCCAGCAGCTTATACAGACCGCAAGAGACCCAGTACTTC	CASSLYRPQETQYF
.	TRBV6-2/TRBV6-3	.	TRBJ1-1	TGTGCCAGCAGTTACAGGGGGAACACTGAAGCTTTCTTT	CASSYRGNTEAFF
.	TRBV3-1/TRBV3-2	.	TRBJ2-2	TGTGCCAGCAGCCCTAAAACCGGGTTCCCTCTGTTTTTT	CASSPKTGFPLFF
.	TRBV24-1	.	TRBJ2-2	TGTGCCACCAGTGCGTCGACCAACACCGGGGAGCTGTTTTTT	CATSASTNTGELFF
.	TRBV7-2	.	TRBJ1-1	TGTGCCAGCAGCTCGACACTGAACACTGAAGCTTTCTTT	CASSSTLNTEAFF
TRBD1	TRBV6-2/TRBV6-3	.	TRBJ2-5	TGTGCCAGCAGTTACAATTTGAGGGACAGCACCCTTATTCGAGAGACCCAGTACTTC	CASSYNLRDSTLIRETQYF
.	TRBV19	.	TRBJ2-5	TGTGCCGCCGCGGGTTATCCTTCGGAGACCCAGTACTTC	CAAAGYPSETQYF
TRBD2	TRBV7-9	.	TRBJ2-5	TGTGCCAGCAGCTTAGCAGGGAGGTATCTAGCGGGGGAAGAGACCCAGTACTTC	CASSLAGRYLAGEETQYF
TRBD1	TRBV18	.	TRBJ2-2	TGTGCCAGCTCACCTCAAACAGGGGATCTAACCGGGGAGCTGTTTTTT	CASSPQTGDLTGELFF
.	TRBV6-6	.	TRBJ2-7	TGTGCCAGCAGTCAGGGACTCTTACCCTACGAGCAGTACTTC	CASSQGLLPYEQYF
.	TRBV4-1	.	TRBJ2-2	TGCGCCAGCAGCCAGGGATTTGGTGGCACCGGGGAGCTGTTTTTT	CASSQGFGGTGELFF
TRBD2	TRBV5-8	.	TRBJ2-1	TGTGCCAGCAGCTTGGGTAACGGGAGGGCCCATGGAACCCACTACAATGAGCAGTTCTTC	CASSLGNGRAHGTHYNEQFF
TRBD1	TRBV10-3	.	TRBJ2-5	TGTGCCATCAGATCCGACAGGGGTCGAGAGACCCAGTACTTC	CAIRSDRGRETQYF
.	TRBV11-2	.	TRBJ1-4	TGTGCCAGCAGAGAAAATGAAAAACTGTTTTTT	CASRENEKLFF
TRBD2	TRBV18	.	TRBJ2-7	TGTGCCAGCTCACCAGCTTTTTCTAGCGGGAGGGCCTCCTACGAGCAGTACTTC	CASSPAFSSGRASYEQYF
TRBD1	TRBV6-1	.	TRBJ2-7	TGTGCCAGCAGTGAAGGACAGGGGCTGTACGAGCAGTACTTC	CASSEGQGLYEQYF
.	TRBV12-3/TRBV12-4	.	TRBJ2-7	TGTGCCAGCAGTTTAACAGGGAACGAGCAGTACTTC	CASSLTGNEQYF
.	TRBV6-2/TRBV6-3	.	TRBJ1-2	TGTGCCAGCAGTTCTCATGCGGTGAACTATGGCTACACCTTC	CASSSHAVNYGYTF
.	TRBV9	.	TRBJ1-3	TGTGCCAGCAGCACCCAGGTCGCATCGGGGGGAAACACCATATATTTT	CASSTQVASGGNTIYF
TRBD2	TRBV6-5	.	TRBJ2-1	TGTGCCAGCACCCAGCGGGAGGCTAGGAATGAGCAGTTCTTC	CASTQREARNEQFF
TRBD2	TRBV6-6	.	TRBJ2-5	TGTGCCAGCAGTTACGCGGGGGGTAAAAAAGAGACCCAGTACTTC	CASSYAGGKKETQYF
.	TRBV4-1	.	TRBJ1-6	TGCGCCAGCAGCCAAGAAAATTTGGGGCGCAGGAGGTCACCCCTCCACTTT	CASSQENLGRRRSPLHF
.	TRBV9	once	TRBJ2-1	TGTGCCAGCAGCGAGACAGATTACAATGAGCAGTTCTTC	CASSETDYNEQFF
TRBD1	TRBV5-6	.	TRBJ2-5	TGTGCCAGCAGCGGCGGGACAGGCCGACAAGAGACCCAGTACTTC	CASSGGTGRQETQYF
.	TRBV5-4	.	TRBJ2-7	TGTGCCAGCAGCTTGTCTAGAGAAGACGGGCAGTACTTC	CASSLSREDGQYF
TRBD1	TRBV7-9	.	TRBJ1-6	TGTGCCAGCAGCTTAGAAGGGGGCGGTTCACCCCTCCACTTT	CASSLEGGGSPLHF